One and the same sample provided the 27 T cell receptor beta chains below, sequenced in a study of blood T cell repertoires in COVID-19. Generated by immunoSEQ multiplex PCR, the TCRdb table keeps only in-frame clones and is missing some. Among some 160,000 clones listed, approximately 90% were seen once. Sequences were obtained from PBMCs or T cells enriched from blood (not recorded which). These receptor sequences come from a woman in her fifties or sixties who had recovered from COVID-19.

This clone was detected once. This chain uses TRBV24-1 with TRBJ2-3, with 10 bases aligning to TRBD2. V lost 7 bases to trimming and J lost 0 bases; unmatched junction nucleotides: 9. The CDR3 is 17 residues long. The germline V gene encodes CDR1 KGHDR and CDR2 SFDVKD. The CDR3 reads CATSRSAAGGSTDTQYF. The CDR3 bases are TGTGCCACCAGCCGATCAGCAGCGGGGGGGAGCACAGATACGCAGTATTTT.

The V and J genes are TRBV2 and TRBJ1-2, with 7 bases matching TRBD1. V was clipped by 6 bases and J by 4 bases; unmatched bases: 8. The CDR3 runs 14 residues. The germline V gene has CDR1 SNHLY and CDR2 FYNNEI. The CDR3 protein is CASSDRVSIYGYTF. CDR3 DNA: TGTGCCAGCAGCGACAGGGTATCGATCTATGGCTACACCTTC. The full variable domain, its missing parts supplied by reference TRBV2 and TRBJ1-2, is EPEVTQTPSHQVTQMGQEVILRCVPISNHLYFYWYRQILGQKVEFLVSFYNNEISEKSEIFDDQFSVERPDGSNFTLKIRSTKLEDSAMYFCASSDRVSIYGYTFGSGTRLTVV.

DNA for the CDR3: TGTGCCAGCAGCCCCCGACAGGGGAGTACTGAAGCTTTCTTT. It is translated as CASSPRQGSTEAFF. The chain recombines TRBV14 with TRBJ1-1; 8 positions match TRBD1. V lost 4 bases, J lost 5 bases, and 6 bases stayed unmatched. Germline lookup yields CDR1 SGHDN and CDR2 FVKESK. This CDR3 is 14 amino acids long.

This chain's CDR3 is CASLQAYGYTF. The DNA of the CDR3 is TGTGCCAGCCTACAGGCCTATGGCTACACCTTC. The chain carries TRBV7-2 and TRBJ1-2, with TRBD1 as a possible D gene (5 bases). The length of the CDR3 is 11 residues. Between the trimmed V and J ends, which lost 8 bases and 4 bases, there was a span of 8 bases. The germline CDR1 and CDR2 sequences are SGHTA and FQGNSA.

The gene calls are TRBV24-1 and TRBJ2-5, with 11 bases that match TRBD2. V gave up 3 bases and J gave up 5 bases; unmatched junction bases: 13. There are 18 residues in the CDR3. Germline lookup yields CDR1 KGHDR and CDR2 SFDVKD. The CDR3 region is CATSDPSDLAGGKETQYF. CDR3 DNA sequence: TGTGCCACCAGTGATCCATCGGACCTAGCGGGGGGAAAGGAGACCCAGTACTTC.

The rearrangement joins TRBV10-3 to TRBJ2-5, with 10 bases aligning to TRBD2. The CDR3 is 17 amino acids. CDR1 and CDR2 (germline): ENHRY, SYGVKD. V trimming: 4 bases; J trimming: 4 bases; junction bases outside the gene matches: 12. The CDR3 spells CAISVELAGRSLETQYF. In nucleotides, the CDR3 is TGTGCCATCAGTGTAGAACTAGCGGGGCGATCCCTAGAGACCCAGTACTTC.

The chain carries TRBV2 and TRBJ2-7; 7 bases are a match to TRBD2. The germline V gene has CDR1 SNHLY and CDR2 FYNNEI. The CDR3 contains 14 residues. Unmatched junction bases numbered 14, after V lost 9 bases and J lost 6 bases. CDR3 protein: CASSRKQGGGEQYF. The DNA for the CDR3 is TGTGCCAGTTCCCGAAAGCAGGGCGGGGGCGAGCAGTACTTC. Combining the CDR3 with reference TRBV2 and TRBJ2-7 gives the whole variable domain EPEVTQTPSHQVTQMGQEVILRCVPISNHLYFYWYRQILGQKVEFLVSFYNNEISEKSEIFDDQFSVERPDGSNFTLKIRSTKLEDSAMYFCASSRKQGGGEQYFGPGTRLTVT.

V gene TRBV18 combines with J gene TRBJ2-7; TRBD1 matches 8 bases. Germline V gene lookup returns CDR1 KGHSH and CDR2 LQKENI. V shed 4 bases, J shed 2 bases, and the junction held 1 base outside the gene matches. The CDR3 runs to 13 residues. For the CDR3, the DNA is TGTGCCAGCTCACGGACAGGGACCTACGAGCAGTACTTC. This sequence encodes CASSRTGTYEQYF.

This clone was recorded only once. The chain uses TRBV6-2 or TRBV6-3 and TRBJ2-5; 7 bases agree with TRBD2. The CDR3 runs 13 residues. Losses at the gene ends were 6 bases for V and 4 bases for J; bases not matched to a gene: 5. The V gene's germline CDR1 is MNHEY and CDR2 SVGEGT. CDR3 amino acids: CASSPGLGETQYF. CDR3 nucleotide sequence: TGTGCCAGCAGCCCCGGACTAGGAGAGACCCAGTACTTC.

The rearrangement uses TRBV6-5 and TRBJ1-4, with D perhaps TRBD1 (6 bases). V was shortened by 6 bases and J by 4 bases, with 6 bases between the two germline ends. Germline values: CDR1 MNHEY, CDR2 SVGAGI. The CDR3 contains 12 residues. The CDR3 loop is CASSRGNEKLFF. Written as DNA, the CDR3 is TGTGCCAGCAGCAGGGGTAATGAAAAACTGTTTTTT.

This chain links TRBV9 with TRBJ2-2; the match to TRBD1 covers 7 bases. J was trimmed by 5 bases and V by 2 bases; bases with no gene match: 6. The CDR3 runs to 15 residues. Germline assignment: CDR1 SGDLS and CDR2 YYNGEE. The CDR3 loop reads CASSVDRVLTGELFF. CDR3 sequence (DNA): TGTGCCAGCAGCGTCGACAGGGTCTTGACCGGGGAGCTGTTTTTT. Full variable domain (outside the CDR3, taken from reference TRBV9 and TRBJ2-2): DSGVTQTPKHLITATGQRVTLRCSPRSGDLSVYWYQQSLDQGLQFLIQYYNGEERAKGNILERFSAQQFPDLHSELNLSSLELGDSALYFCASSVDRVLTGELFFGEGSRLTVL.

The rearrangement uses TRBV3-1 (or the pseudogene TRBV3-2) and TRBJ2-7; 9 bases line up with TRBD2. This CDR3 contains 16 residues. Trimming removed 4 bases from V and 4 bases from J; junction bases left unmatched: 11. Germline V lookup: CDR1 LGHDT, CDR2 YNNKEL (reference sequence). The CDR3, as DNA: TGTGCCAGCAGCCCATATGGAGCTAGCGGGGAGTACGAGCAGTACTTC. Translated: CASSPYGASGEYEQYF.

This sequence joins TRBV3-1 (or the pseudogene TRBV3-2) and TRBJ1-6; 8 positions agree with TRBD1. Germline values: CDR1 LGHDT, CDR2 YNNKEL (reference sequence). The CDR3 has 18 residues. V shed 1 base, J shed 4 bases, and the junction held 9 bases outside the gene matches. The CDR3: CASSQGTAGGFYNSPLHF. CDR3 nucleotides: TGTGCCAGCAGCCAAGGTACGGCAGGGGGCTTTTATAATTCACCCCTCCACTTT.

This clone has more than one count but fewer than ten. The chain is built from TRBV3-1 (or the pseudogene TRBV3-2) and TRBJ1-5, with D perhaps TRBD1 (6 bases). Trimming removed 1 base from V and 4 bases from J, with 11 bases in between. The CDR3 runs 15 residues. CDR1 and CDR2 from the germline V gene are LGHDT and YNNKEL (reference sequence). The CDR3 DNA reads as TGTGCCAGCAGCCAAGGGGCAGGGGCAAATCAGCCCCAGCATTTT. This gives the protein CASSQGAGANQPQHF.

The chain is built from TRBV4-1 and TRBJ2-3, with TRBD2 matching over 11 bases. Germline V gives CDR1 MGHRA, CDR2 YSYEKL. V lost 2 bases and J lost 4; bases outside the gene matches: 5. The CDR3 spans 16 residues. For the CDR3, the DNA is TGCGCCAGCAGCCAAATAGCGGGGGGGCCCCCAGATACGCAGTATTTT. Translating it yields CASSQIAGGPPDTQYF.

This clone was detected only once. CDR3 in amino acids: CAISLAGIADTQYF. The CDR3 DNA reads TGTGCCATCAGTCTAGCGGGGATTGCAGATACGCAGTATTTT. This chain links TRBV10-3 with TRBJ2-3; 9 bases line up with TRBD2. The germline CDR1 and CDR2 sequences are ENHRY and SYGVKD. The length of the CDR3 is 14 residues. V shed 5 bases and J 4 bases; nucleotides not matched to a gene: 4.

The rearrangement joins TRBV12-3 or TRBV12-4 to TRBJ1-5, with TRBD1 identical over 8 bases. V lost 5 bases and J lost 6; bases outside the gene matches: 3. The CDR3 length is 13 residues. In DNA form, the CDR3 reads TGTGCCAGCAGTCACAGGGGGGGTCAGCCCCAGCATTTT. Translated: CASSHRGGQPQHF.

In this sample, this clone turned up once. The rearrangement links TRBV18 to TRBJ1-4, with D uncertain. Germline CDR1 KGHSH, CDR2 LQKENI. The germline V and J ends were trimmed by 1 base and 1 base, with 10 bases remaining between them. The CDR3 spans 16 residues. The CDR3 loop reads CASSPQISRTNEKLFF. The CDR3 nucleotides read TGTGCCAGCTCACCACAGATATCCAGAACTAATGAAAAACTGTTTTTT.

The gene calls are TRBV12-5 and TRBJ2-7; a possible D gene is TRBD2 (6 bases). The ends were cut back, 3 bases at V and 6 bases at J, with 15 bases in the middle. This CDR3 has 14 amino acids. Germline loops: CDR1 LGHNT, CDR2 FRNRAP. CDR3 DNA: TGTGCTAGTGGTTTCGCCGGGGGAACGGGCGAGCAGTACTTC. Its protein product is CASGFAGGTGEQYF. Based on the CDR3 plus reference TRBV12-5 and TRBJ2-7, the full variable domain is DARVTQTPRHKVTEMGQEVTMRCQPILGHNTVFWYRQTMMQGLELLAYFRNRAPLDDSGMPKDRFSAEMPDATLATLKIQPSEPRDSAVYFCASGFAGGTGEQYFGPGTRLTVT.

This sequence joins TRBV7-2 and TRBJ2-5; possibly TRBD1 for D (6 bases). Trimming removed 7 bases at V and 5 bases at J, with 20 bases between. The length of the CDR3 is 15 residues. Looked up from germline, CDR1 is SGHTA and CDR2 is FQGNSA. The CDR3 DNA is TGTGCCAGCATCATGTCGACAGGACGAAGGGAGACCCAGTACTTC. It specifies CASIMSTGRRETQYF. Drawing the rest from reference TRBV7-2 and TRBJ2-5, the complete variable domain is GAGVSQSPSNKVTEKGKDVELRCDPISGHTALYWYRQSLGQGLEFLIYFQGNSAPDKSGLPSDRFSAERTGGSVSTLTIQRTQQEDSAVYLCASIMSTGRRETQYFGPGTRLLVL.

The V call is TRBV7-3, the J call TRBJ2-5, with TRBD1 as a possible D gene (7 bases). The V end lost 5 bases, the J end lost 5 bases, and 18 bases lay between the germline ends. In germline, CDR1 is SGHTA, CDR2 FQGTGA. This CDR3 has 15 residues. CDR3 DNA sequence: TGTGCCAGCAGCCCGCGGGACAGTGGGATGGAGACCCAGTACTTC. Its protein is CASSPRDSGMETQYF.

V and J are TRBV5-8 and TRBJ2-7; D remains unclear. Germline V gene lookup returns CDR1 SGHTS and CDR2 YDEGEE. The CDR3 has 13 residues. The germline V and J ends were trimmed by 3 bases and 3 bases, with 10 bases remaining between them. CDR3 loop: CASSYRQLYEQYF. CDR3 DNA sequence: TGTGCCAGCAGCTACCGACAACTCTACGAGCAGTACTTC.

This chain connects TRBV4-1 to TRBJ1-3, with a tentative D call TRBD1 (5 bases). Trimming stripped 0 bases from V and 7 bases from J, with 7 bases between. The CDR3 runs 13 residues. Looked up from germline, CDR1 is MGHRA and CDR2 is YSYEKL. The CDR3 nucleotides are TGCGCCAGCAGCCAAGAGAAGGGGAACACCATATATTTT. Translated, it gives CASSQEKGNTIYF.

This rearrangement joins TRBV7-9 to TRBJ2-5; 8 nucleotides align to TRBD2. The junction had 5 bases not matched to a gene; V was cut back by 7 bases and J by 4 bases. The CDR3 extends over 13 amino acids. CDR1 and CDR2 (germline): SEHNR, FQNEAQ (reference sequence). The CDR3 region has the DNA TGTGCCAGCATATCCGGGACTAGAGAGACCCAGTACTTC. This encodes CASISGTRETQYF.

This chain links TRBV30 with TRBJ2-7; 9 bases line up with TRBD1. CDR1 GTSNPN and CDR2 SVGIG come from the germline V gene (reference sequence). CDR3 size: 15 residues. Germline trimming cut 0 bases from V and 4 bases from J; bases unmatched to any gene: 7. The CDR3 DNA follows: TGTGCCTGGAGTGTACGAGGGACAGGGAAATACGAGCAGTACTTC. It is translated as CAWSVRGTGKYEQYF.

To note about this clone: Lacking the conserved final phenylalanine or tryptophan, this CDR3 likely reflects a read error. No DNA is shown, since the ends of the CDR3 on it are uncertain; the CDR3 is the one TCRdb lists. The CDR3 region is CASPRDSGYR. V usage is TRBV18 and J usage is TRBJ1-2. Looked up from germline, CDR1 is KGHSH and CDR2 is LQKENI. A total of 10 residues make up the CDR3, ends included.

The V call is TRBV7-9, the J call TRBJ1-4; D gene ambiguous. With 1 base removed from V and 4 bases from J, the gap between germline ends came to 7 bases. Germline V gene lookup returns CDR1 SEHNR and CDR2 FQNEAQ (reference sequence). The CDR3 has 14 residues. The CDR3 loop reads CASSLGQINEKLFF. For the CDR3, the DNA is TGTGCCAGCAGCTTAGGTCAGATTAATGAAAAACTGTTTTTT.